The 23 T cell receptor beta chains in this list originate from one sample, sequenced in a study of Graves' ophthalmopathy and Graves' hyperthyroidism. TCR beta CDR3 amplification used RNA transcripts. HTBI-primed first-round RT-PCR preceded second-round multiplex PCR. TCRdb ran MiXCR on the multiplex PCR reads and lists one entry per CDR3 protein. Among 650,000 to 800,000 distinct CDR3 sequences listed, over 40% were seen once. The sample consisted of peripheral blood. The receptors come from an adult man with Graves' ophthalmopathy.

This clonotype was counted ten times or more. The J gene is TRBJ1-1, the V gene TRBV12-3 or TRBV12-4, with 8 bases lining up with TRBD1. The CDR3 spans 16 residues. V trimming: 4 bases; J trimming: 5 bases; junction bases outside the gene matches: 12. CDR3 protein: CASSSWQGAPRTEAFF. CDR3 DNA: TGTGCCAGCAGTTCCTGGCAGGGGGCTCCTCGGACTGAAGCTTTCTTT.

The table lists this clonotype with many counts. CDR3 in amino acids: CAISEGLDYGYTF. DNA for the CDR3: TGTGCCATCAGTGAGGGTCTAGACTATGGCTACACCTTC. V gene TRBV10-3 combines with J gene TRBJ1-2; unclear D gene. Trimming shortened V by 2 bases and J by 3 bases, and 7 bases separated the two germline ends. There are 13 residues in the CDR3. Germline V CDR1 and CDR2: ENHRY, SYGVKD.

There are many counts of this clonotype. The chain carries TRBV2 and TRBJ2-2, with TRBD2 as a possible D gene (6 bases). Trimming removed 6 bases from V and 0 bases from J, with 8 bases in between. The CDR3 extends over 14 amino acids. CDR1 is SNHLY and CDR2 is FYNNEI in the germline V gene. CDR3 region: CASRGDSNTGELFF. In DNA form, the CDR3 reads TGTGCCAGCAGAGGGGACTCGAACACCGGGGAGCTGTTTTTT.

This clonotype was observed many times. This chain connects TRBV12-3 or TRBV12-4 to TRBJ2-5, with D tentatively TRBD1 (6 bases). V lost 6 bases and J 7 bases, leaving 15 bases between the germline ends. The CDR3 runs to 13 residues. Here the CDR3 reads CASSRDTPWTQYF. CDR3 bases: TGTGCCAGCAGCCGGGACACCCCCTGGACCCAGTACTTC.

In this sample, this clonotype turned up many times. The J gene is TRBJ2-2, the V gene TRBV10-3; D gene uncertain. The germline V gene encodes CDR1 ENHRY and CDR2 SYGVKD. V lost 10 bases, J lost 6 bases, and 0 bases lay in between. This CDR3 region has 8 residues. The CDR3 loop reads CATGELFF. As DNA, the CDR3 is TGTGCCACCGGGGAGCTGTTTTTT.

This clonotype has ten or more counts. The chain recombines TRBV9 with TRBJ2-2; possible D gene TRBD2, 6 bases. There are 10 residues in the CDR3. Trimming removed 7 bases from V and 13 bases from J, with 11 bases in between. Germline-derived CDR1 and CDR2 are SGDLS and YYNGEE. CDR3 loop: CASGGTLLFF. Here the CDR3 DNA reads TGTGCCAGCGGGGGGACTTTGCTGTTTTTT.

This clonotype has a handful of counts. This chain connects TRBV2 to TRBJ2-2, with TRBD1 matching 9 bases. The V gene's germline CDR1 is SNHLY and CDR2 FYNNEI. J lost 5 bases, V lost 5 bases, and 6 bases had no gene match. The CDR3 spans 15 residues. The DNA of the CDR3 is TGTGCCAGCAGTAACCGGGACAGGGAGACCGGGGAGCTGTTTTTT. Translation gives CASSNRDRETGELFF.

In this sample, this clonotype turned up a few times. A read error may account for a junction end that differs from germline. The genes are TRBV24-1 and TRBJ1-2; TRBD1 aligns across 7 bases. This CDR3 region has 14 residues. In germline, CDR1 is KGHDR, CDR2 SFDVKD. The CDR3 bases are TGTGCCGCCAGCCCTCGCGGACAGGACTATGGCTACACCTTC. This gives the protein CAASPRGQDYGYTF.

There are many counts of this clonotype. The CDR3: CASSGSGNTIYF. Written as DNA, the CDR3 is TGTGCCAGCTCAGGCTCTGGAAACACCATATATTTT. The chain uses TRBV25-1 and TRBJ1-3; D gene uncertain. V was clipped by 8 bases and J by 0 bases, with 5 bases between them. This CDR3 comprises 12 residues. Germline V gene data show CDR1 as MGHDK and CDR2 as SYGVNS.

The CDR3 DNA reads as TGTGCCAGTAAGGGACTAGCGGAACCGGCCTACGAGCAGTACTTC. Translation gives CASKGLAEPAYEQYF. This chain links TRBV19 with TRBJ2-7; the match to TRBD2 covers 11 bases. This CDR3 is 15 amino acids long. From germline, CDR1 is LNHDA and CDR2 SQIVND (reference sequence). The V and J ends lost 7 bases and 2 bases, in that order; junction bases with no gene match: 7.

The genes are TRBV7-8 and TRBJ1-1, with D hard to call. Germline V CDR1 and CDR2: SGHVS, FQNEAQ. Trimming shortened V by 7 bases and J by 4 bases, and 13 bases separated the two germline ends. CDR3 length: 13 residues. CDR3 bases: TGTGCCAGCACCCCTTTGGGGAGCACTGAAGCTTTCTTT. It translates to CASTPLGSTEAFF.

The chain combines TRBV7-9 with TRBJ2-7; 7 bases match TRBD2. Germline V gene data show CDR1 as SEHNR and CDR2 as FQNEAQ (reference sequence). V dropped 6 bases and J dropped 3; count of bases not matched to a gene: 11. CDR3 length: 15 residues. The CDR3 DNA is TGTGCCAGCAGACTCTCTAGCGGCAGCTTCTACGAGCAGTACTTC. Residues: CASRLSSGSFYEQYF.

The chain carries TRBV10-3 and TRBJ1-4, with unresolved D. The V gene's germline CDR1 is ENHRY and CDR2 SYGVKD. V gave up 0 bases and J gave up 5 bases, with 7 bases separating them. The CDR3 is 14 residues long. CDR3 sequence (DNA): TGTGCCATCAGTGAGTCGCCAGGCAATGAAAAACTGTTTTTT. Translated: CAISESPGNEKLFF.

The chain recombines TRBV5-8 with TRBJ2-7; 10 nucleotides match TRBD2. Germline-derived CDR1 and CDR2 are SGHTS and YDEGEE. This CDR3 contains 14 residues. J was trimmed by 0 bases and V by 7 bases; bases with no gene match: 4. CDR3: CASGTSETSYEQYF. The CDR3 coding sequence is TGTGCCAGCGGGACTAGCGAGACCTCCTACGAGCAGTACTTC. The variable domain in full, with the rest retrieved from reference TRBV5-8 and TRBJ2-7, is EAGVTQSPTHLIKTRGQQATLRCSPISGHTSVYWYQQALGLGLQFLLWYDEGEERNRGNFPPRFSGRQFPNYSSELNVNALELEDSALYLCASGTSETSYEQYFGPGTRLTVT.

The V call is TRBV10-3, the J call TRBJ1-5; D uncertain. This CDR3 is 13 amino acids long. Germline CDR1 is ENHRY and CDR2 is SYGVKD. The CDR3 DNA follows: TGTGACCTTCGGACGGCCAGCGATCAGCCCCAGCATTTT. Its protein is CDLRTASDQPQHF.

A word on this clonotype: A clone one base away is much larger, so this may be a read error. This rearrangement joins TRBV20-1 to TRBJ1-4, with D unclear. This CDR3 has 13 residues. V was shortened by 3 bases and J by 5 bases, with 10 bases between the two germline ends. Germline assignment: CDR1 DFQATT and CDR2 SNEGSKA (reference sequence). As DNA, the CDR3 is TGCAGTGCTAGGGGGAGAGAAAATGAAAAACTGTTTTTT. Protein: CSARGRENEKLFF.

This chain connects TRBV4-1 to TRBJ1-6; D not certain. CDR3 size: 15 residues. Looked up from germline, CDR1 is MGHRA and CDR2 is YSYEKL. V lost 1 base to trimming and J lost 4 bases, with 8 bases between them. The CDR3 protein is CASSQVTGYNSPLHF. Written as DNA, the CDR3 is TGCGCCAGCAGCCAAGTAACGGGGTATAATTCACCCCTCCACTTT.

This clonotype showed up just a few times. CDR3 amino acids: CASSLLGPSGVNTGELFF. CDR3 sequence (DNA): TGTGCCAGCAGCCTCCTCGGGCCTAGCGGGGTGAACACCGGGGAGCTGTTTTTT. This chain uses TRBV10-3 with TRBJ2-2; 9 bases fit TRBD2. V was clipped by 10 bases and J by 1 base; unmatched bases: 16. Germline V CDR1 and CDR2: ENHRY, SYGVKD. There are 18 residues in the CDR3.

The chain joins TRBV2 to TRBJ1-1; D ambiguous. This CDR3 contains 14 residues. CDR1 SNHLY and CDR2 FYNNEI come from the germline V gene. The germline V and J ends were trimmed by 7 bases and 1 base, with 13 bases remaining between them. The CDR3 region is CASTIGSRNTEAFF. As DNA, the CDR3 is TGTGCCAGCACGATCGGCAGCCGGAACACTGAAGCTTTCTTT.

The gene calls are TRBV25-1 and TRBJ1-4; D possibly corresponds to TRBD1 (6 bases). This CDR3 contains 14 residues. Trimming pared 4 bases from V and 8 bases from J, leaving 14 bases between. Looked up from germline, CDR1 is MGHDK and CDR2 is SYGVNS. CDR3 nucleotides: TGTGCCAGCAGTGGTTCTCGACAGGAGGAAAAACTGTTTTTT. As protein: CASSGSRQEEKLFF.

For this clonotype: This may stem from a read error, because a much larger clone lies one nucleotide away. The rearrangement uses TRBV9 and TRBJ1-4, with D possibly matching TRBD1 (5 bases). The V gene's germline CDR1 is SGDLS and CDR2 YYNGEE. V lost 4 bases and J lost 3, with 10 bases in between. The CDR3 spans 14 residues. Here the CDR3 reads CASSSGLANEKLFF. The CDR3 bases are TGTGCCAGCAGCTCAGGGTTAGCTAATGAAAAACTGTTTTTT. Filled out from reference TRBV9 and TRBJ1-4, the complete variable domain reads DSGVTQTPKHLITATGQRVTLRCSPRSGDLSVYWYQQSLDQGLQFLIQYYNGEERAKGNILERFSAQQFPDLHSELNLSSLELGDSALYFCASSSGLANEKLFFGSGTQLSVL.

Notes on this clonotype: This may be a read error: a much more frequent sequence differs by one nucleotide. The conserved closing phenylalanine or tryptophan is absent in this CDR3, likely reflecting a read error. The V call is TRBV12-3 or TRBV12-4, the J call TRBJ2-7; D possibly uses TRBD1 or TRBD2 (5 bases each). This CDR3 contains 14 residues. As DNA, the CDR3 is TGCGCCAGCAGCCAATGGGACGACTCCTACGAGCAGTACCTC. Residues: CASSQWDDSYEQYL.

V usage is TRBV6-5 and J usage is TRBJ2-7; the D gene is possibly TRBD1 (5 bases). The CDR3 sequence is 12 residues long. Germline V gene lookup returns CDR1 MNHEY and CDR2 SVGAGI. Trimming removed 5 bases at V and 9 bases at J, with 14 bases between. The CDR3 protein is CASSITGDWQYF. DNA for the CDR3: TGTGCCAGCAGTATCACAGGAGATTGGCAGTACTTC.